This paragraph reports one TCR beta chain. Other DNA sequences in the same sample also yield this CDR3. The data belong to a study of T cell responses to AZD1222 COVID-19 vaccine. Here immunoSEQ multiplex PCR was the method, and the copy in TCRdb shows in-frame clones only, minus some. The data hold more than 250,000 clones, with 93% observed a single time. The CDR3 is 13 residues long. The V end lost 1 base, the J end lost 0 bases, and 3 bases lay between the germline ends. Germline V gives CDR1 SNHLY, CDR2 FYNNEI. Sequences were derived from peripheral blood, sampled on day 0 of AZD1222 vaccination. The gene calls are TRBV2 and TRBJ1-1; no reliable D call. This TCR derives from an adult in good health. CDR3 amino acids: CASSEGLNTEAFF. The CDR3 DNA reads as TGTGCCAGCAGTGAAGGGTTGAACACTGAAGCTTTCTTT.